Listed here is a single TCR beta chain. The antigen is not known. This sample was included in a study of neoadjuvant anti-PD-1 for oral cavity cancer. Study details: Before surgery, most patients got three to four biweekly 3 mg/kg nivolumab doses.

The ends were cut back, 2 bases at V and 3 bases at J, with 10 bases in the middle. The CDR3 totals 14 residues. Per the germline V gene, CDR1 is MNHNY and CDR2 is SVGAGI (reference sequence). Time point defined: after neoadjuvant nivolumab, at surgical resection. Stage II-IVA oral cavity squamous cell carcinoma was new and untreated by systemic or radiation therapy. Study-level results: Higher pretreatment blood Treg/Th17 ratios correlated with higher pretreatment blood and lower post-treatment tumor TCRbeta clonality.

Sequencing used immunoSEQ multiplex PCR; TCRdb keeps in-frame clones, though not all of them. This table has roughly 24,000 clones, 27% appearing once. The clonotype originates from a person aged 35 to 85 with oral cavity squamous cell carcinoma. Sample: tumor tissue, taken after nivolumab (anti-PD-1) treatment. This chain uses TRBV6-6 with TRBJ1-1; D gene unclear. For the CDR3, the DNA is TGTGCCAGCAGTTACGACCGGGAGTACACTGAAGCTTTCTTT. Encoded protein: CASSYDREYTEAFF.